This T cell receptor delta chain was sequenced for a study of γδ T cells in repeated Plasmodium falciparum infection. Study at large: Malian children with intense seasonal malaria exposure were compared with matched Australian children. Malaria-naive adults were infected with P. falciparum NF54 four times over about 600 days.

Germline CDR1 GEAIGNYY, CDR2 EKD. CDR3 size: 15 residues. Gammadelta T cells were flow-sorted from PBMC into Vgamma9/Vdelta2+ and Vdelta2-negative populations for bulk analysis. This clone was recorded a few times. Translating this DNA gives a protein that differs at residue 13 from the TCRdb one, which belongs to a much larger clone; a read error is likely, and the protein shown is this translation. Sequencing covered both gamma and delta TCR chains per sample. TCRdb called clones anew from the multiplex PCR reads with CATT. The top ten hold around 9.6% of the sample, which has 90,000 to 95,000 delta-chain clones, less than 1% seen once.

This chain connects TRDV2 to TRDJ1; 9 bases line up with TRDD3. Sequenced: gamma-delta T cells from blood. This receptor was identified in a pool of human donors (malaria-infected and uninfected, not separated). This CDR3 reads CACDSLLGDTDKPIF. The CDR3 bases are TGTGCCTGTGACTCCCTACTGGGGGACACCGATAAACCCATCTTT.